Listed below are T cell receptor beta chains from one sample, sequenced in a study of blood T cell repertoires in COVID-19. TCRdb keeps only in-frame clones here, not all; method: immunoSEQ multiplex PCR. The top ten hold about 2.2% of the sample, which has 100,000 to 150,000 clones, about 86% seen once. The sample comprised PBMCs or T cells enriched from blood (not recorded which). These receptors came from a middle-aged man with acute COVID-19. CDR3s include the opening cysteine and the closing phenylalanine or tryptophan. A D gene is named only where the DNA matches it firmly. Clone size is not always given. Where it is, it says once, few, many or a class for expanded clones.

clone size: .; D gene: .; J gene: TRBJ1-2; V gene: TRBV6-5; CDR3 DNA: TGTGCCAGCAGGCGGGACCTTGCTAACTATGGCTACACCTTC; CDR3 protein: CASRRDLANYGYTF
clone size: once; D gene: .; J gene: TRBJ2-6; V gene: TRBV20-1; CDR3 DNA: TGCAGTGCTAGTCGGGACAATACTGGGGCCAACGTCCTGACTTTC; CDR3 protein: CSASRDNTGANVLTF
clone size: .; D gene: .; J gene: TRBJ2-5; V gene: TRBV7-9; CDR3 DNA: TGTGCCAGCAGCTCGGGTCTGGGGCGAGAGACCCAGTACTTC; CDR3 protein: CASSSGLGRETQYF
clone size: .; D gene: TRBD1; J gene: TRBJ1-6; V gene: TRBV19; CDR3 DNA: TGTGCCACCTCACAGGGGTCACCCCTCCACTTT; CDR3 protein: CATSQGSPLHF
clone size: .; D gene: .; J gene: TRBJ1-1; V gene: TRBV5-1; CDR3 DNA: TGCGCCAGCAGCTCCATCCGGAGCACTGAAGCTTTCTTT; CDR3 protein: CASSSIRSTEAFF
clone size: .; D gene: TRBD2; J gene: TRBJ2-3; V gene: TRBV3-1/TRBV3-2; CDR3 DNA: TGTGCCAGCAGCCAAGATCTAGCGGGGGGCACAGATACGCAGTATTTT; CDR3 protein: CASSQDLAGGTDTQYF
clone size: .; D gene: .; J gene: TRBJ1-1; V gene: TRBV29-1; CDR3 DNA: TGCAGCGTTGTTGGAGGGACCTTGGGGACTGAAGCTTTCTTT; CDR3 protein: CSVVGGTLGTEAFF
clone size: .; D gene: TRBD2; J gene: TRBJ2-5; V gene: TRBV28; CDR3 DNA: TGTGCCAGCAGTTTGAAGGGACTAGCGGTTCAAGAGACCCAGTACTTC; CDR3 protein: CASSLKGLAVQETQYF
clone size: .; D gene: .; J gene: TRBJ1-3; V gene: TRBV18; CDR3 DNA: TGTGCCAGCTCACCACCGGGGACTGCAGGCTCTGGAAACACCATATATTTT; CDR3 protein: CASSPPGTAGSGNTIYF
clone size: once; D gene: TRBD1; J gene: TRBJ1-5; V gene: TRBV6-5; CDR3 DNA: TGTGCCAGCAGCCTGGGACAGCACAATCAGCCCCAGCATTTT; CDR3 protein: CASSLGQHNQPQHF
clone size: .; D gene: .; J gene: TRBJ2-1; V gene: TRBV5-1; CDR3 DNA: TGCGCCAGCAGGTCGGTGGGTCGAGGCGATGAGCAGTTCTTC; CDR3 protein: CASRSVGRGDEQFF
clone size: once; D gene: TRBD1; J gene: TRBJ1-5; V gene: TRBV6-5; CDR3 DNA: TGTGCCAGCAGTTCCGAGACAGGGCGCCAGCCCCAGCATTTT; CDR3 protein: CASSSETGRQPQHF
clone size: .; D gene: TRBD2; J gene: TRBJ2-3; V gene: TRBV2; CDR3 DNA: TGTGCCAGCACCCAAAGGGCTAGCGGGGGGAGGAGTGGAGATACGCAGTATTTT; CDR3 protein: CASTQRASGGRSGDTQYF
clone size: .; D gene: .; J gene: TRBJ1-3; V gene: TRBV6-1; CDR3 DNA: TGTGCCAGCAGTGATCAGGCCGTAGGAAACACCATATATTTT; CDR3 protein: CASSDQAVGNTIYF
clone size: .; D gene: .; J gene: TRBJ2-3; V gene: TRBV29-1; CDR3 DNA: TGCAGCCAAATCGACCTAGGAGATACGCAGTATTTT; CDR3 protein: CSQIDLGDTQYF
clone size: .; D gene: .; J gene: TRBJ2-6; V gene: TRBV28; CDR3 DNA: TGTGCCAGCACCACCCCGGGCTCTGGGGCCAACGTCCTGACTTTC; CDR3 protein: CASTTPGSGANVLTF
clone size: .; D gene: .; J gene: TRBJ1-2; V gene: TRBV7-9; CDR3 DNA: TGTGCCAGCAGCTCCGGGAAGCTCGAGAATGGCTATGGCTACACCTTC; CDR3 protein: CASSSGKLENGYGYTF
clone size: once; D gene: TRBD1; J gene: TRBJ2-5; V gene: TRBV7-9; CDR3 DNA: TGTGCCAGCAGCTCGGGACAGGGAGGTGAGACCCAGTACTTC; CDR3 protein: CASSSGQGGETQYF
clone size: .; D gene: .; J gene: TRBJ1-1; V gene: TRBV12-3/TRBV12-4; CDR3 DNA: TGTGCCAGCAGTTTGACGGAGACTGGAGCTTTCTTT; CDR3 protein: CASSLTETGAFF
clone size: .; D gene: .; J gene: TRBJ1-2; V gene: TRBV5-1; CDR3 DNA: TGCGCCAGCACCCTTGGAGGGTATGGCTACACCTTC; CDR3 protein: CASTLGGYGYTF
clone size: .; D gene: TRBD1; J gene: TRBJ1-2; V gene: TRBV5-1; CDR3 DNA: TGCGCCAGCAGCTCCCGGGACAGGGGGGATGGCTACACCTTC; CDR3 protein: CASSSRDRGDGYTF
clone size: .; D gene: .; J gene: TRBJ1-4; V gene: TRBV15; CDR3 DNA: TGTGCCACCAGCGGGGGCCAGGGGCCCTCGGGTGAAAAACTGTTTTTT; CDR3 protein: CATSGGQGPSGEKLFF
clone size: .; D gene: .; J gene: TRBJ1-2; V gene: TRBV3-1/TRBV3-2; CDR3 DNA: TGTGCCAGCAACCTAAACGGGGGAGCGAGCTATGGCTACACCTTC; CDR3 protein: CASNLNGGASYGYTF
clone size: .; D gene: TRBD2; J gene: TRBJ2-7; V gene: TRBV29-1; CDR3 DNA: TGCAGCGTTGAAGAACTAGCGGGAGTCGAGCAGTACTTC; CDR3 protein: CSVEELAGVEQYF
clone size: .; D gene: .; J gene: TRBJ2-2; V gene: TRBV5-1; CDR3 DNA: TGCGCCAGCAGCTTAGGAGGCAACACCGGGGAGCTGTTTTTT; CDR3 protein: CASSLGGNTGELFF
clone size: .; D gene: .; J gene: TRBJ2-7; V gene: TRBV3-1/TRBV3-2; CDR3 DNA: TGTGCCAGCAGCCAGGACTGGGGGGTCGGGAACGAGCAGTACTTC; CDR3 protein: CASSQDWGVGNEQYF
clone size: .; D gene: .; J gene: TRBJ2-3; V gene: TRBV6-5; CDR3 DNA: TGTGCCAGCAGTTACTCGTATACAGGGGGGGGAGATACGCAGTATTTT; CDR3 protein: CASSYSYTGGGDTQYF
clone size: .; D gene: .; J gene: TRBJ2-2; V gene: TRBV19; CDR3 DNA: TGTGCCAGTATCGAGGCGAACACCGGGGAGCTGTTTTTT; CDR3 protein: CASIEANTGELFF
clone size: .; D gene: TRBD1; J gene: TRBJ1-5; V gene: TRBV2; CDR3 DNA: TGTGCCAGCAGTCCATGGACAGGTGATCAGCCCCAGCATTTT; CDR3 protein: CASSPWTGDQPQHF
clone size: .; D gene: TRBD1; J gene: TRBJ1-1; V gene: TRBV7-9; CDR3 DNA: TGTGCCAGCAGCTTACAGGGGGCGAACACTGAAGCTTTCTTT; CDR3 protein: CASSLQGANTEAFF
clone size: .; D gene: TRBD2; J gene: TRBJ2-3; V gene: TRBV5-1; CDR3 DNA: TGCGCCAGCAGCCCAGCGGGAGGATACACAGATACGCAGTATTTT; CDR3 protein: CASSPAGGYTDTQYF
clone size: .; D gene: TRBD1; J gene: TRBJ1-2; V gene: TRBV27; CDR3 DNA: TGTGCCAGCAGTTTAGGCGGGACAGTCGGCTACACCTTC; CDR3 protein: CASSLGGTVGYTF
clone size: .; D gene: .; J gene: TRBJ2-7; V gene: TRBV18; CDR3 DNA: TGTGCCAGCTCTGAACGGGACTCGTTGTACTTC; CDR3 protein: CASSERDSLYF
clone size: few; D gene: .; J gene: TRBJ2-5; V gene: TRBV12-3/TRBV12-4; CDR3 DNA: TGTGCCAGCAGTTTAGGCGGTGGAGAGACCCAGTACTTC; CDR3 protein: CASSLGGGETQYF
clone size: once; D gene: .; J gene: TRBJ1-5; V gene: TRBV30; CDR3 DNA: TGTGCCTGGAGTCCCCAGGTGAATCAGCCCCAGCATTTT; CDR3 protein: CAWSPQVNQPQHF
clone size: .; D gene: .; J gene: TRBJ1-5; V gene: TRBV7-9; CDR3 DNA: TGTGCCAGCAGCTTAGTCGGTCAGCCCCAGCATTTT; CDR3 protein: CASSLVGQPQHF
clone size: once; D gene: .; J gene: TRBJ1-2; V gene: TRBV29-1; CDR3 DNA: TGCAGCGTTGAAGAACAGCCAAACTATGGCTACACCTTC; CDR3 protein: CSVEEQPNYGYTF
clone size: .; D gene: .; J gene: TRBJ1-3; V gene: TRBV4-1; CDR3 DNA: TGCGCCAGCAGCCAAGACGAAGGGAGGGGAGAAGGCTCTGGAAACACCATATATTTT; CDR3 protein: CASSQDEGRGEGSGNTIYF
clone size: .; D gene: .; J gene: TRBJ1-1; V gene: TRBV5-1; CDR3 DNA: TGCGCCAGCAGCTTGGCCGGGGGGAACACTGAAGCTTTCTTT; CDR3 protein: CASSLAGGNTEAFF
clone size: .; D gene: TRBD2; J gene: TRBJ2-2; V gene: TRBV7-9; CDR3 DNA: TGTGCCAGCAGCTCCAGCGGGAGTAAAGCCGGGGAGCTGTTTTTT; CDR3 protein: CASSSSGSKAGELFF